This TCR beta chain was recorded in a study of blood T cells in healthy people across ages. Many counts were recorded for this clonotype. The antigen is unknown. This CDR3 region has 14 residues. The germline V gene has CDR1 LGHNA and CDR2 YNFKEQ. The V segment lost 6 bases and the J segment 5 bases; nucleotides outside the gene matches: 9. Primers used in a second PCR of roughly 6 to 12 cycles were a sample-barcoded 5' primer and a J-beta primer mix. Carrying 12 random nucleotides, a template-switch adaptor labeled each individual cDNA molecule. TCRdb recomputed calls from the 5' RACE reads with MiXCR, one row per CDR3 protein. The sample consists of around 650,000 distinct CDR3 sequences, about a third of them appearing once. The study, taken as a whole, reports: Significant beta diversity loss was already apparent by age around 36, declining roughly linearly.

This clonotype was sampled from a woman older than 75 in good health. Material for sequencing was blood. J is TRBJ1-2 and V is TRBV4-2; 7 nucleotides agree with TRBD1. CDR3 sequence (DNA): TGTGCCAGCAGTCTACCGGGACAGAAATATGGCTACACCTTC. Its protein is CASSLPGQKYGYTF.